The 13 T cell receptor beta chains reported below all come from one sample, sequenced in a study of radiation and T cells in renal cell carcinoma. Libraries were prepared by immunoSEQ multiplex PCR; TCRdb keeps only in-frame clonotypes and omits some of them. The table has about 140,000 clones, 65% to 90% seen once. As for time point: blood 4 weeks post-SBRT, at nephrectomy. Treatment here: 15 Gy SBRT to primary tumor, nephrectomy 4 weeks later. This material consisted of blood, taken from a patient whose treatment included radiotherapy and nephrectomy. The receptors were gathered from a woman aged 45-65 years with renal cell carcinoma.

CDR3 in DNA: TGTGCCAGCAGCGGGAGCGGGATCGGCTACGAGCAGTACTTC. Translated, it gives CASSGSGIGYEQYF. The gene calls are TRBV7-2 and TRBJ2-7; TRBD2 matches 7 bases. CDR3 size: 14 residues. The germline gives CDR1 SGHTA, CDR2 FQGNSA. The V and J ends lost 5 bases and 3 bases, in that order; junction bases with no gene match: 7. The variable domain in full, completed from reference TRBV7-2 and TRBJ2-7, reads GAGVSQSPSNKVTEKGKDVELRCDPISGHTALYWYRQSLGQGLEFLIYFQGNSAPDKSGLPSDRFSAERTGGSVSTLTIQRTQQEDSAVYLCASSGSGIGYEQYFGPGTRLTVT.

CDR3 nucleotide sequence: TGTGCCAGCAGTCCAACCCAGGGGGCGCGCGTTGGGTTGGATGAGCAGTTCTTC. Its translation: CASSPTQGARVGLDEQFF. The chain joins TRBV27 to TRBJ2-1, with TRBD1 matching 8 bases. The CDR3 contains 18 residues. The germline gives CDR1 MNHEY, CDR2 SMNVEV (reference sequence). Trimming removed 5 bases from V and 8 bases from J; junction bases left unmatched: 20.

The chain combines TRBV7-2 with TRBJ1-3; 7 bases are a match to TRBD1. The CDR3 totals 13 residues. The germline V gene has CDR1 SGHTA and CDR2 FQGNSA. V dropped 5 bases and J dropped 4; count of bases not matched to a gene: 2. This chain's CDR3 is CASSKGQGNTIYF. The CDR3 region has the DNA TGTGCCAGCAGCAAGGGACAGGGAAACACCATATATTTT.

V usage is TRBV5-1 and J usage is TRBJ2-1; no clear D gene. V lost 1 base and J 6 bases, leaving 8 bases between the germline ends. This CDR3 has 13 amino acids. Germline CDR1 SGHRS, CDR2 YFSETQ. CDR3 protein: CASSLLVSNEQFF. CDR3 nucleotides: TGCGCCAGCAGCTTGCTCGTGAGCAATGAGCAGTTCTTC. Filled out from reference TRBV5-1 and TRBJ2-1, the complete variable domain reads KAGVTQTPRYLIKTRGQQVTLSCSPISGHRSVSWYQQTPGQGLQFLFEYFSETQRNKGNFPGRFSGRQFSNSRSEMNVSTLELGDSALYLCASSLLVSNEQFFGPGTRLTVL.

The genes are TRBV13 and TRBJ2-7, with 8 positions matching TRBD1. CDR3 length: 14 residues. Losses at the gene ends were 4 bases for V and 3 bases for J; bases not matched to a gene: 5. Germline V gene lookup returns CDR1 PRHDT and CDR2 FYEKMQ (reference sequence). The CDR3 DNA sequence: TGTGCCAGCAGCTCCGACAGGGGCAGCTACGAGCAGTACTTC. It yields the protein CASSSDRGSYEQYF. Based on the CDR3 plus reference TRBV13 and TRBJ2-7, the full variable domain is AAGVIQSPRHLIKEKRETATLKCYPIPRHDTVYWYQQGPGQDPQFLISFYEKMQSDKGSIPDRFSAQQFSDYHSELNMSSLELGDSALYFCASSSDRGSYEQYFGPGTRLTVT.

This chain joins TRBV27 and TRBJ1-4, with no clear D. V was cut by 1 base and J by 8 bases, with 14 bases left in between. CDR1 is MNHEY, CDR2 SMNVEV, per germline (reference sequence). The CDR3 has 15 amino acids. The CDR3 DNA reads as TGTGCCAGCAGTTTATTCGGGAGTATCCCGGAAAAACTGTTTTTT. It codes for CASSLFGSIPEKLFF. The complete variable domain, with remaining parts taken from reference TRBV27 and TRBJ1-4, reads EAQVTQNPRYLITVTGKKLTVTCSQNMNHEYMSWYRQDPGLGLRQIYYSMNVEVTDKGDVPEGYKVSRKEKRNFPLILESPSPNQTSLYFCASSLFGSIPEKLFFGSGTQLSVL.

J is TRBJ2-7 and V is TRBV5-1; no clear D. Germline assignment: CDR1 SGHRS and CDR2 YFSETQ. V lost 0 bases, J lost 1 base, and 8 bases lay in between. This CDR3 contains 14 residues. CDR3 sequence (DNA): TGCGCCAGCAGCTTGGACACCTATTCCTACGAGCAGTACTTC. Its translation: CASSLDTYSYEQYF.

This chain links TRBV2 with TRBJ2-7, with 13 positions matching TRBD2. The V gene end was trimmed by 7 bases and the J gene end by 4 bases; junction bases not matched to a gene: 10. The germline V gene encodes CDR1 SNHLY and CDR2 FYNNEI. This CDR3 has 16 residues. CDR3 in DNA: TGTGCCAGCACGGCCTGGACTAGCGGGAGACCGTACGAGCAGTACTTC. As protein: CASTAWTSGRPYEQYF.

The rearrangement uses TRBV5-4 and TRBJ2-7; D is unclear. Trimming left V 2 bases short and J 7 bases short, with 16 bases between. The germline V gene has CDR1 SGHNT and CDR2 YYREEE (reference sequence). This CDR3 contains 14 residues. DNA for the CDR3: TGTGCCAGCAGCTTCCGCGTGAGTGTTCGTGAGCAGTACTTC. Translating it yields CASSFRVSVREQYF.

The CDR3 sequence: CASSVDGGRAADTQYF. CDR3 bases: TGTGCCAGCAGCGTAGATGGCGGGAGAGCGGCAGATACGCAGTATTTT. J is TRBJ2-3 and V is TRBV9; 7 bases fit TRBD2. CDR1 and CDR2 from the germline V gene are SGDLS and YYNGEE. V gave up 0 bases and J gave up 4 bases; unmatched junction bases: 8. The CDR3 sequence is 16 residues long.

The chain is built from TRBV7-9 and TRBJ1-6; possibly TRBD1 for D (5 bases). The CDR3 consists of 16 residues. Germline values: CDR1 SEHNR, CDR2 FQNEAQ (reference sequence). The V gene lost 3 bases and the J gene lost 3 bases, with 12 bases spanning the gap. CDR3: CASSFPGVVYNSPLHF. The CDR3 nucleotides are TGTGCCAGCAGCTTCCCGGGGGTAGTCTATAATTCACCCCTCCACTTT.

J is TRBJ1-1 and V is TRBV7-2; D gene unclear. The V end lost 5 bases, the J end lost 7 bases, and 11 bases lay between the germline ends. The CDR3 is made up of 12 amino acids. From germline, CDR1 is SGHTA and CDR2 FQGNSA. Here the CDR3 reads CASSLGTSEAFF. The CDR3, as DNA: TGTGCCAGCAGCCTGGGAACGAGTGAAGCTTTCTTT.

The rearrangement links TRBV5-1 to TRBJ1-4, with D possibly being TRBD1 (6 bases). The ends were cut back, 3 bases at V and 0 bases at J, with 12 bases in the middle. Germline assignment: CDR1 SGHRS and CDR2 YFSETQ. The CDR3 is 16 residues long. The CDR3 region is CASSSTGPATNEKLFF. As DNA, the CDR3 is TGCGCCAGCAGCTCGACAGGCCCCGCAACTAATGAAAAACTGTTTTTT.